These 19 T cell receptor beta chains were sequenced from one sample in a study of neoadjuvant nivolumab and ipilimumab in lung cancer. Method: immunoSEQ multiplex PCR; TCRdb's copy keeps in-frame clones and lacks some. In the table there are over 25,000 clones, more than 85% of which are singletons. The sample was peripheral blood, taken after neoadjuvant nivolumab, alone or with ipilimumab, at or shortly before surgery. Receptors were obtained from an adult with non-small cell lung cancer.

The chain is built from TRBV27 and TRBJ2-3; D perhaps matches TRBD2 (5 bases). CDR1 is MNHEY, CDR2 SMNVEV, per germline (reference sequence). Trimming cost V 7 bases and J 10 bases, with 15 bases left between them. The length of the CDR3 is 12 residues. The CDR3 DNA reads as TGTGCCAGCATTCAACCCGGAGGTCCGCAGTATTTT. Encoded protein: CASIQPGGPQYF.

The chain uses TRBV7-3 and TRBJ2-3; 7 positions agree with TRBD1. This CDR3 region has 16 residues. With 1 base clipped from V and 2 bases from J, the junction kept 6 bases outside the gene matches. From germline, CDR1 is SGHTA and CDR2 FQGTGA. The CDR3 DNA sequence: TGTGCCAGCAGCTTAAGTAGGGACAGCTACACAGATACGCAGTATTTT. Its translation: CASSLSRDSYTDTQYF.

The rearrangement uses TRBV4-1 and TRBJ2-3, with 9 bases aligning to TRBD2. This CDR3 comprises 16 residues. Looked up from germline, CDR1 is MGHRA and CDR2 is YSYEKL. V dropped 4 bases and J dropped 5; count of bases not matched to a gene: 10. CDR3 amino acids: CASSPPDSGSRDTQYF. The CDR3, as DNA: TGCGCCAGCAGCCCCCCGGATAGCGGGAGTAGAGATACGCAGTATTTT.

The CDR3 protein is CASSDSGTTGELFF. CDR3 in DNA: TGTGCCAGCAGTGACTCAGGGACAACCGGGGAGCTGTTTTTT. V and J are TRBV6-4 and TRBJ2-2, with a tentative D call TRBD1 (6 bases). CDR1 is MRHNA, CDR2 SNTAGT, per germline. V was trimmed by 0 bases and J by 5 bases, leaving 7 bases between them. The CDR3 length is 14 residues.

The DNA of the CDR3 is TGTGCCAGCAGTTCATCCGCCGCTAGCGGGAGGCGCTACGAGCAGTACTTC. Protein: CASSSSAASGRRYEQYF. The chain links TRBV11-2 to TRBJ2-7; TRBD2 aligns across 11 bases. Germline trimming cut 6 bases from V and 3 bases from J; bases unmatched to any gene: 13. Per germline, CDR1 SGHAT and CDR2 FQNNGV. The CDR3 loop spans 17 amino acids.

This clone was observed once. The V and J genes are TRBV7-2 and TRBJ1-1, with a weak D call TRBD1 (5 bases). The CDR3 contains 15 residues. Germline V gene lookup returns CDR1 SGHTA and CDR2 FQGNSA. The V end was cut by 4 bases, the J end by 5 bases, with 17 bases between. Written as DNA, the CDR3 is TGTGCCAGCAGCTCGCGGGTGGGGACTGGGACTGAAGCTTTCTTT. Translation: CASSSRVGTGTEAFF. Drawing the rest from reference TRBV7-2 and TRBJ1-1, the complete variable domain is GAGVSQSPSNKVTEKGKDVELRCDPISGHTALYWYRQSLGQGLEFLIYFQGNSAPDKSGLPSDRFSAERTGGSVSTLTIQRTQQEDSAVYLCASSSRVGTGTEAFFGQGTRLTVV.

The J gene is TRBJ1-1, the V gene TRBV5-1, with D tentatively TRBD1 (5 bases). Trimming shortened V by 0 bases and J by 8 bases, and 11 bases separated the two germline ends. Germline V gene sequence: CDR1 SGHRS, CDR2 YFSETQ. The CDR3 spans 13 residues. CDR3 residues: CASSLARVDEAFF. CDR3 in DNA: TGCGCCAGCAGCTTGGCCAGGGTGGACGAAGCTTTCTTT.

The V call is TRBV19, the J call TRBJ1-1, with D perhaps TRBD1 (5 bases). The germline CDR1 and CDR2 sequences are LNHDA and SQIVND (reference sequence). V was trimmed by 6 bases and J by 2 bases, leaving 13 bases between them. The CDR3 is 14 residues long. The CDR3: CASRGRGRNTEAFF. CDR3 bases: TGTGCCAGTAGGGGAAGGGGACGTAACACTGAAGCTTTCTTT.

The chain carries TRBV6-1 and TRBJ1-1; 7 bases agree with TRBD1. Germline lookup yields CDR1 MNHNS and CDR2 SASEGT. The CDR3 extends over 15 amino acids. After removal of 4 bases from V and 1 base from J, the junction contained 6 bases not matched to a gene. This CDR3 reads CASSARQGGNTEAFF. As DNA, the CDR3 is TGTGCCAGCAGTGCTAGACAGGGTGGGAACACTGAAGCTTTCTTT.

This clone was found once. The V and J genes are TRBV29-1 and TRBJ1-1, with a weak D call TRBD1 (6 bases). The V and J ends lost 7 bases and 4 bases respectively, with 13 bases between them. CDR3 size: 12 residues. CDR1 SQVTM and CDR2 ANQGSEA come from the germline V gene. The CDR3 bases are TGCAGCGGGTCTCAGGGGAGCACTGAAGCTTTCTTT. Translation gives CSGSQGSTEAFF.

The CDR3 protein is CASSKKDRGRFPYEQYF. DNA of the CDR3: TGTGCCAGCAGTAAAAAGGACAGGGGGCGCTTCCCGTACGAGCAGTACTTC. V gene TRBV28 combines with J gene TRBJ2-7; 11 bases agree with TRBD1. After removal of 5 bases from V and 4 bases from J, the junction contained 13 bases not matched to a gene. This CDR3 has 17 amino acids. Germline CDR1 MDHEN, CDR2 SYDVKM.

This clone was detected only a few times. The CDR3 protein is CSAGLAGAWETQYF. The CDR3 nucleotides are TGCAGCGCGGGACTAGCGGGAGCGTGGGAGACCCAGTACTTC. The rearrangement uses TRBV29-1 and TRBJ2-5; the match to TRBD2 covers 14 bases. V dropped 7 bases and J dropped 5; count of bases not matched to a gene: 6. Germline CDR1 reads SQVTM; CDR2 reads ANQGSEA. The CDR3 contains 14 residues.

This sequence joins TRBV5-1 and TRBJ2-1; 10 bases are a match to TRBD2. V dropped 2 bases and J dropped 10; count of bases not matched to a gene: 9. CDR1 and CDR2 (germline): SGHRS, YFSETQ. CDR3 size: 15 residues. The CDR3 loop reads CASSFSGLAVEEQFF. The CDR3 coding sequence is TGCGCCAGCAGCTTTAGTGGACTAGCGGTGGAGGAGCAGTTCTTC.

The rearrangement links TRBV6-6 to TRBJ2-2; 12 bases are a match to TRBD2. Trimming took 4 bases from V and 7 from J; bases not matched to a gene: 7. CDR1 is MNHNY and CDR2 is SVGAGI in the germline V gene (reference sequence). The CDR3 is 16 amino acids. CDR3 bases: TGTGCCAGCAGTTCTAGACTAGCGGGAGTGGTCGGGGAGCTGTTTTTT. It codes for CASSSRLAGVVGELFF.

The genes are TRBV27 and TRBJ2-3; D is ambiguous. This CDR3 has 15 residues. Trimming left V 7 bases short and J 2 bases short, with 16 bases between. Germline-derived CDR1 and CDR2 are MNHEY and SMNVEV (reference sequence). The CDR3, as DNA: TGTGCCAGCAACTTGCCCGGGCCCCCCACAGATACGCAGTATTTT. This gives the protein CASNLPGPPTDTQYF.

The chain links TRBV11-2 to TRBJ2-3, with 9 bases lining up with TRBD2. The CDR3 has 13 residues. The V gene end was trimmed by 5 bases and the J gene end by 7 bases; junction bases not matched to a gene: 4. Germline CDR1 and CDR2: SGHAT and FQNNGV. The CDR3: CASSISGRNTQYF. The CDR3, as DNA: TGTGCCAGCAGCATTAGCGGGAGAAATACGCAGTATTTT.

The V gene is TRBV27, the J gene TRBJ2-1, with TRBD1 matching 7 bases. The V and J ends lost 11 bases and 2 bases, in that order; junction bases with no gene match: 6. The CDR3 extends over 13 amino acids. Germline CDR1 reads MNHEY; CDR2 reads SMNVEV (reference sequence). The CDR3 loop is CASKTGAYNEQFF. The DNA for the CDR3 is TGTGCCTCCAAAACAGGGGCCTACAATGAGCAGTTCTTC.

V usage is TRBV11-2 and J usage is TRBJ1-1; no firm D call. The germline V and J ends were trimmed by 5 bases and 11 bases, with 24 bases remaining between them. Germline V CDR1 and CDR2: SGHAT, FQNNGV. This CDR3 spans 15 amino acids. The CDR3 is CASSKPQDGFRMAFF. The CDR3 nucleotides read TGTGCCAGCAGCAAGCCCCAGGACGGATTTAGGATGGCTTTCTTT.

V is TRBV6-1 and J is TRBJ2-3; 11 bases are a match to TRBD1. There are 13 residues in the CDR3. Germline lookup yields CDR1 MNHNS and CDR2 SASEGT. The ends lost 11 bases at V and 7 bases at J; junction bases unmatched: 8. CDR3 protein: CAYRGQGANTQYF. CDR3 DNA: TGTGCCTACCGTGGACAGGGGGCGAATACGCAGTATTTT.